Below are 5 T cell receptor beta chains sequenced from a single sample in a study of early T cells in non-severe SARS-CoV-2 infection. TCRdb re-called the 5' RACE reads through MiXCR, storing one row per CDR3 protein. The repertoire holds 80,000 to 95,000 distinct CDR3 sequences, with 11% to 15% as singletons. The sequenced sample was whole blood. The origin of the receptors is an adult who was a healthcare worker with PCR-confirmed SARS-CoV-2 infection or an uninfected control (not recorded which).

The CDR3 coding sequence is TGTGCCAGCAGGTTGGCACAGGGAGTGGGCTACGAGCAGTACTTC. It specifies CASRLAQGVGYEQYF. The genes are TRBV28 and TRBJ2-7; a weak D match, TRBD1 (6 bases). Trimming pared 6 bases from V and 3 bases from J, leaving 18 bases between. The CDR3 loop spans 15 amino acids. In germline, CDR1 is MDHEN, CDR2 SYDVKM.

The sample holds many counts of this clonotype. The V call is TRBV11-1, the J call TRBJ2-4; 7 bases line up with TRBD2. Germline V CDR1 and CDR2: SGHAT, FQDESV (reference sequence). After removal of 2 bases from V and 6 bases from J, the junction contained 4 bases not matched to a gene. The CDR3 runs to 14 residues. CDR3 sequence: CASSLSGAPNIQYF. CDR3 sequence (DNA): TGTGCCAGCAGCTTAAGCGGGGCCCCAAACATTCAGTACTTC.

In this sample, this clonotype turned up a few times. The CDR3 DNA reads as TGTGCCATCAGAACAGGCACAGATACGCAGTATTTT. This translates into CAIRTGTDTQYF. The chain has TRBV10-3 and TRBJ2-3; no firm D call. The CDR3 is made up of 12 amino acids. Per germline, CDR1 ENHRY and CDR2 SYGVKD. V lost 6 bases and J lost 1, with 5 bases in between.

In its sample, this clonotype was seen a few times. The chain couples TRBV20-1 to TRBJ2-3; 12 positions agree with TRBD2. With V trimmed by 0 bases and J by 3 bases, 1 base remained unmatched. Germline V gene sequence: CDR1 DFQATT, CDR2 SNEGSKA (reference sequence). The CDR3 has 15 residues. In nucleotides, the CDR3 is TGCAGTGCTAGAGAAACTAGCGGGGGGACAGATACGCAGTATTTT. Translating gives CSARETSGGTDTQYF.

This clonotype was observed at least ten times. This chain links TRBV4-3 with TRBJ2-3; D unresolved. Trimming removed 0 bases at V and 4 bases at J, with 8 bases between. The CDR3 sequence is 14 residues long. Germline V gene data show CDR1 as LGHNA and CDR2 as YSLEER. CDR3 in amino acids: CASSQEGSADTQYF. In DNA, the CDR3 is TGCGCCAGCAGCCAAGAGGGATCGGCAGATACGCAGTATTTT.